Each of the 22 T cell receptor beta chains below was sequenced from the same sample in a study of beta chain features in type 1 diabetes. These receptors have no known antigen. The sequenced template was cDNA made from the entire isolated RNA. Profiled with immunoSEQ multiplex PCR; TCRdb holds only in-frame clones, not every one. The table shows a few hundred thousand clones, with roughly 21% occurring only once. Overall study results and limits: In all four CD4+ subsets, TCRB CDR3 length was significantly, moderately reduced in type 1 diabetes.

The sample consisted of naive CD4+ T cells from blood. These receptors all come from a woman in her thirties or forties with type 1 diabetes.

This clone was seen a handful of times. The chain is built from TRBV2 and TRBJ2-1; no definite D call. Per the germline V gene, CDR1 is SNHLY and CDR2 is FYNNEI. Between the trimmed V and J ends, which lost 5 bases and 7 bases, there was a span of 6 bases. The CDR3 sequence is 11 residues long. The CDR3: CASSTVNEQFF. CDR3 sequence (DNA): TGTGCCAGCAGTACAGTGAATGAGCAGTTCTTC.

V usage is TRBV29-1 and J usage is TRBJ2-5; 10 bases align to TRBD2. Losses at the gene ends were 7 bases for V and 5 bases for J; bases not matched to a gene: 7. This CDR3 is built from 13 residues. Germline V CDR1 and CDR2: SQVTM, ANQGSEA. The CDR3 reads CSAALAGIETQYF. In nucleotides, the CDR3 is TGCAGCGCCGCACTAGCGGGAATCGAGACCCAGTACTTC.

This clone has a handful of counts. The chain links TRBV15 to TRBJ2-2; D call uncertain. The CDR3 extends over 12 amino acids. Germline V gives CDR1 LNHNV, CDR2 YYDKDF (reference sequence). V was shortened by 4 bases and J by 3 bases, with 3 bases between the two germline ends. The CDR3 DNA reads as TGTGCCACCAGCACTCACACCGGGGAGCTGTTTTTT. This encodes CATSTHTGELFF.

This clone was counted a few times. This sequence joins TRBV7-9 and TRBJ1-5; TRBD1 might be the D (6 bases). Germline CDR1 SEHNR, CDR2 FQNEAQ (reference sequence). With 5 bases removed from V and 5 bases from J, the gap between germline ends came to 13 bases. This CDR3 is 14 amino acids long. Here the CDR3 DNA reads TGTGCCAGCAGCACCGACAGGTTCCATCAGCCCCAGCATTTT. It yields the protein CASSTDRFHQPQHF.

The rearrangement uses TRBV5-1 and TRBJ2-7; 8 bases line up with TRBD2. This CDR3 comprises 16 residues. The germline gives CDR1 SGHRS, CDR2 YFSETQ. The junction had 12 bases not matched to a gene; V was cut back by 2 bases and J by 5 bases. This CDR3 is CASSLAEFGTSNEQYF. The CDR3 DNA reads as TGCGCCAGCAGCTTAGCAGAGTTCGGGACTAGTAACGAGCAGTACTTC. The full variable domain, its missing parts supplied by reference TRBV5-1 and TRBJ2-7, is KAGVTQTPRYLIKTRGQQVTLSCSPISGHRSVSWYQQTPGQGLQFLFEYFSETQRNKGNFPGRFSGRQFSNSRSEMNVSTLELGDSALYLCASSLAEFGTSNEQYFGPGTRLTVT.

This clone was seen only a few times. This sequence joins TRBV2 and TRBJ1-1; no reliable D call. The germline V gene encodes CDR1 SNHLY and CDR2 FYNNEI. Trimming removed 5 bases from V and 0 bases from J, with 13 bases in between. The CDR3 extends over 15 amino acids. This chain's CDR3 is CASSPGALMNTEAFF. For the CDR3, the DNA is TGTGCCAGCAGTCCGGGAGCGCTCATGAACACTGAAGCTTTCTTT.

This rearrangement joins TRBV2 to TRBJ2-3, with 9 positions matching TRBD2. The junction had 2 bases not matched to a gene; V was cut back by 2 bases and J by 2 bases. Germline values: CDR1 SNHLY, CDR2 FYNNEI. The CDR3 loop spans 15 amino acids. CDR3 DNA sequence: TGTGCCAGCAGTGAACTAGCGGGGTCCACAGATACGCAGTATTTT. As protein: CASSELAGSTDTQYF.

In its sample, this clone was seen a few times. Likely a read error: the CDR3 ends without its conserved phenylalanine or tryptophan. The chain couples TRBV29-1 to TRBJ1-1, with D uncertain. The CDR3 runs 13 residues. CDR1 and CDR2 (germline): SQVTM, ANQGSEA. With 4 bases removed from V and 0 bases from J, the gap between germline ends came to 9 bases. CDR3 residues: CSVVAWVNTEAFL. The CDR3 nucleotides read TGCAGCGTTGTAGCGTGGGTGAACACTGAAGCTTTCCTT.

This sequence joins TRBV6-6 and TRBJ2-7; 8 bases fit TRBD1. CDR3 length equals 14 residues. The trim removed 6 bases at V and 2 bases at J, leaving 6 bases unmatched. The V gene's germline CDR1 is MNHNY and CDR2 SVGAGI (reference sequence). This CDR3 is CASRTTGEAYEQYF. In nucleotides, the CDR3 is TGTGCCAGCAGGACGACAGGGGAGGCCTACGAGCAGTACTTC.

The gene calls are TRBV29-1 and TRBJ2-7; 7 bases map to TRBD1. Germline V gene data show CDR1 as SQVTM and CDR2 as ANQGSEA. The CDR3 is 13 residues long. V trimming: 7 bases; J trimming: 6 bases; junction bases outside the gene matches: 12. The CDR3 loop reads CSAQTIQGTEQYF. For the CDR3, the DNA is TGCAGCGCCCAAACTATACAGGGGACCGAGCAGTACTTC.

The CDR3 DNA is TGTGCCACCAGCAGAGACCAGGGGGTAGAGCAGTATTTT. Protein sequence: CATSRDQGVEQYF. The genes are TRBV15 and TRBJ2-3, with TRBD1 matching over 7 bases. The CDR3 is 13 amino acids. Germline V CDR1 and CDR2: LNHNV, YYDKDF (reference sequence). J gave up 11 bases and V 0 bases, and 5 bases lay outside the gene matches.

This clone occurred a few times. The chain joins TRBV5-4 to TRBJ2-5; TRBD1 agrees at 8 bases. The J segment lost 2 bases and the V segment lost 3 bases, leaving 3 bases of the junction unmatched. The CDR3 length is 14 residues. Germline CDR1 reads SGHNT; CDR2 reads YYREEE (reference sequence). In DNA, the CDR3 is TGTGCCAGCAGCTGGACAGGGCCTCAAGAGACCCAGTACTTC. Translating it yields CASSWTGPQETQYF.

In DNA form, the CDR3 reads TGTGCCAGCGTCAGAGGCGGCAGATTCTACGAGCAGTACTTC. This sequence encodes CASVRGGRFYEQYF. The chain joins TRBV21-1 to TRBJ2-7; TRBD2 was called by the table and not checked on the DNA. TRBV21-1 is deemed a pseudogene. This CDR3 contains 14 residues.

This chain joins TRBV28 and TRBJ2-5, with TRBD2 as a possible D gene (6 bases). V gave up 7 bases and J gave up 5 bases, with 20 bases separating them. CDR3 length: 15 amino acids. From germline, CDR1 is MDHEN and CDR2 SYDVKM. The CDR3 nucleotides are TGTGCCAGCATTGGGCTAGCGTCTGGAGGGGAGACCCAGTACTTC. Protein: CASIGLASGGETQYF.

This clone was seen only a few times. The rearrangement joins TRBV7-7 to TRBJ2-1; weak D call: TRBD2 (5 bases). CDR1 SSHAT and CDR2 FNYEAQ come from the germline V gene (reference sequence). CDR3 size: 15 residues. The germline V and J ends were trimmed by 5 bases and 0 bases, with 11 bases remaining between them. CDR3 bases: TGTGCCAGCAGCCCGAGCGGAAGCTCCTACAATGAGCAGTTCTTC. This translates into CASSPSGSSYNEQFF.

This rearrangement joins TRBV7-9 to TRBJ1-6, with D maybe TRBD1 (5 bases). Trimming pared 4 bases from V and 7 bases from J, leaving 5 bases between. In germline, CDR1 is SEHNR, CDR2 FQNEAQ (reference sequence). The CDR3 has 12 amino acids. CDR3 nucleotides: TGTGCCAGCAGCTCAGGGAATTCACCCCTCCACTTT. It is translated as CASSSGNSPLHF.

This chain links TRBV30 with TRBJ1-5; 8 bases line up with TRBD1. The CDR3 length is 13 residues. V was pared by 5 bases and J by 5 bases, with 5 bases of the junction left unmatched. CDR1 GTSNPN and CDR2 SVGIG come from the germline V gene (reference sequence). This CDR3 reads CAWALTGDQPQHF. The CDR3 DNA reads TGTGCCTGGGCCTTGACAGGGGATCAGCCCCAGCATTTT.

This sequence joins TRBV28 and TRBJ2-1; 13 nucleotides line up with TRBD2. Germline V gives CDR1 MDHEN, CDR2 SYDVKM. With 5 bases clipped from V and 9 bases from J, the junction kept 7 bases outside the gene matches. This CDR3 has 15 amino acids. The CDR3 nucleotides are TGTGCCAGCAGTAGAGCCGGACTAGCGGGAGCTGAGCAGTTCTTC. It specifies CASSRAGLAGAEQFF. The whole variable domain, remainder taken from reference TRBV28 and TRBJ2-1, is DVKVTQSSRYLVKRTGEKVFLECVQDMDHENMFWYRQDPGLGLRLIYFSYDVKMKEKGDIPEGYSVSREKKERFSLILESASTNQTSMYLCASSRAGLAGAEQFFGPGTRLTVL.

In its sample, this clone was seen a few times. The chain combines TRBV4-2 with TRBJ2-7; the D gene is possibly TRBD2 (5 bases). The CDR3 is 13 residues long. Germline V gene data show CDR1 as LGHNA and CDR2 as YNFKEQ. Trimming shortened V by 4 bases and J by 4 bases, and 11 bases separated the two germline ends. CDR3 loop: CASSPLGGYEQYF. The CDR3 bases are TGTGCCAGCAGCCCCCTTGGAGGTTACGAGCAGTACTTC.

CDR3 in DNA: TGCAGCGTTGACCGGGACAAAGATACGCAGTATTTT. This gives the protein CSVDRDKDTQYF. The V and J genes are TRBV29-1 and TRBJ2-3; D perhaps matches TRBD1 (6 bases). Germline loops: CDR1 SQVTM, CDR2 ANQGSEA. The ends were cut back, 3 bases at V and 5 bases at J, with 9 bases in the middle. The CDR3 is made up of 12 amino acids.

The gene calls are TRBV2 and TRBJ1-2; 9 nucleotides align to TRBD1. Per the germline V gene, CDR1 is SNHLY and CDR2 is FYNNEI. Germline trimming cut 6 bases from V and 3 bases from J; bases unmatched to any gene: 8. This CDR3 is 15 amino acids long. The DNA of the CDR3 is TGTGCCAGCAGCTCCCCCGGGACAGGGTACTATGGCTACACCTTC. Protein: CASSSPGTGYYGYTF.

This clone has more than one count but fewer than ten. The chain employs TRBV4-3 and TRBJ2-5; tentatively, D is TRBD1 (6 bases). The CDR3 has 16 residues. The germline gives CDR1 LGHNA, CDR2 YSLEER. V lost 4 bases and J lost 1, with 16 bases in between. The CDR3 DNA reads TGCGCCAGCAGCCCACAGGGCCCAACCTTCCAAGAGACCCAGTACTTC. Amino acid sequence: CASSPQGPTFQETQYF.